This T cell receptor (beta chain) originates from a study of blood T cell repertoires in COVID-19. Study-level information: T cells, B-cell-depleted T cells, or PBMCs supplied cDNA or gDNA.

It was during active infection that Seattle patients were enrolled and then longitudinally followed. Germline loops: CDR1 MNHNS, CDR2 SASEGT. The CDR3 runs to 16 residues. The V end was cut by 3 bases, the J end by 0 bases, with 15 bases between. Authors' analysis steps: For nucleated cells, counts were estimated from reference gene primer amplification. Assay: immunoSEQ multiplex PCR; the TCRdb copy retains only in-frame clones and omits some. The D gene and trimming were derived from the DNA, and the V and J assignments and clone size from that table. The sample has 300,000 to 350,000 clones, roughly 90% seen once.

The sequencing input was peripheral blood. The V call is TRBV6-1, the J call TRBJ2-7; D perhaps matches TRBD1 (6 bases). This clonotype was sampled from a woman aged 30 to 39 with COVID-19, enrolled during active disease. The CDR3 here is CASSDPAGVTSYEQYF. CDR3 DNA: TGTGCCAGCAGTGACCCCGCAGGGGTTACCTCCTACGAGCAGTACTTC.